The 20 T cell receptor beta chains listed next were all sequenced from one sample in a study of a mutant IDH1 vaccine in newly diagnosed glioma. Only in-frame clones appear in the TCRdb table, and some are missing; sequencing was by immunoSEQ multiplex PCR. The sample holds about 32,000 clones; more than 75% are singletons and the top ten take 15% to 19%. No cognate antigen is known for these TCRs. The time point is: week 35, safety follow-up. In the vaccine, a single dose held 300 ug of the mutant IDH1 20-mer peptide, along with topical imiquimod. The material was PBMCs, obtained from a glioma patient whose treatment included an IDH1 peptide vaccine. Source of these receptors: a man in his thirties or forties with glioma.

The V gene is TRBV19, the J gene TRBJ1-5, with D possibly matching TRBD1 (5 bases). Trimming took 1 base from V and 6 from J, leaving 13 bases between them. This CDR3 spans 15 amino acids. Germline V gene data show CDR1 as LNHDA and CDR2 as SQIVND (reference sequence). The CDR3 DNA reads as TGTGCCAGTAGTATAGCTCGGACGGGGGGTCAGCCCCAGCATTTT. Amino acids: CASSIARTGGQPQHF.

The rearrangement links TRBV10-3 to TRBJ2-7; D not certain. The germline CDR1 and CDR2 sequences are ENHRY and SYGVKD. The CDR3 is 14 residues long. V lost 7 bases and J lost 4, with 17 bases in between. CDR3: CAIMTESKSYEQYF. DNA of the CDR3: TGTGCCATCATGACGGAGTCGAAATCTTACGAGCAGTACTTC.

V is TRBV30 and J is TRBJ1-2; the D gene is possibly TRBD1 (5 bases). Looked up from germline, CDR1 is GTSNPN and CDR2 is SVGIG (reference sequence). V was shortened by 2 bases and J by 4 bases, with 11 bases between the two germline ends. This CDR3 has 13 amino acids. The chain's CDR3 is CAWSLGDRYGYTF. CDR3 DNA sequence: TGTGCCTGGAGTCTCGGGGACCGCTATGGCTACACCTTC.

CDR3 sequence reads: CASSLLTSGLTYNEQFF. CDR3 coding DNA: TGCGCCAGCAGCTTACTAACTAGCGGACTCACCTACAATGAGCAGTTCTTC. The chain employs TRBV5-1 and TRBJ2-1; 8 nucleotides line up with TRBD2. The germline CDR1 and CDR2 sequences are SGHRS and YFSETQ. The CDR3 length is 17 residues. The trim removed 2 bases at V and 2 bases at J, leaving 9 bases unmatched.

J is TRBJ2-2 and V is TRBV30; unclear D gene. The CDR3 extends over 15 amino acids. Trimming took off 8 bases at V and 5 bases at J, with 21 bases between the two ends. Germline-derived CDR1 and CDR2 are GTSNPN and SVGIG (reference sequence). CDR3 nucleotides: TGTGCCAGCAAACAGAGGCAGCACATAACCGGGGAGCTGTTTTTT. Protein sequence: CASKQRQHITGELFF.

This chain joins TRBV5-1 and TRBJ2-2, with TRBD1 as a possible D gene (6 bases). Germline V gives CDR1 SGHRS, CDR2 YFSETQ. This CDR3 is 16 amino acids long. The V and J ends lost 4 bases and 4 bases respectively, with 17 bases between them. The CDR3 region is CASSLDRVRGTGELFF. DNA for the CDR3: TGCGCCAGCAGCCTGGACCGGGTCAGGGGCACCGGGGAGCTGTTTTTT.

The rearrangement links TRBV7-2 to TRBJ2-2; unclear D gene. Germline V gene lookup returns CDR1 SGHTA and CDR2 FQGNSA. The ends were cut back, 2 bases at V and 0 bases at J, with 7 bases in the middle. CDR3 length: 15 residues. CDR3 in amino acids: CASSLRTANTGELFF. In DNA form, the CDR3 reads TGTGCCAGCAGCTTACGGACGGCGAACACCGGGGAGCTGTTTTTT.

The CDR3 nucleotides are TGTGCCAGTAGTATATACGGGACAGGGAAAACTGAAGCTTTCTTT. As protein: CASSIYGTGKTEAFF. The V and J genes are TRBV19 and TRBJ1-1, with TRBD1 matching 9 bases. Looked up from germline, CDR1 is LNHDA and CDR2 is SQIVND (reference sequence). The junction had 6 bases not matched to a gene; V was cut back by 2 bases and J by 5 bases. The CDR3 is made up of 15 amino acids.

The chain employs TRBV15 and TRBJ1-4; possibly TRBD1 for D (5 bases). Germline CDR1 reads LNHNV; CDR2 reads YYDKDF (reference sequence). This CDR3 region has 13 residues. Deletions cut 0 bases from V and 16 bases from J, with 15 bases between. The CDR3 loop is CATSRDGTNSRFF. The DNA of the CDR3 is TGTGCCACCAGCAGAGATGGGACCAACTCTCGGTTTTTT.

The chain has TRBV5-1 and TRBJ1-1, with D possibly matching TRBD1 (5 bases). The germline V gene has CDR1 SGHRS and CDR2 YFSETQ. Deletions cut 4 bases from V and 0 bases from J, with 16 bases between. The CDR3 has 16 amino acids. The CDR3 spells CASSPGQGHLNTEAFF. In DNA form, the CDR3 reads TGCGCCAGCAGCCCCGGGCAGGGCCACCTGAACACTGAAGCTTTCTTT.

V gene TRBV5-1 combines with J gene TRBJ1-2; weak D call: TRBD1 (5 bases). CDR1 and CDR2 from the germline V gene are SGHRS and YFSETQ. Trimming took off 0 bases at V and 5 bases at J, with 11 bases between the two ends. The CDR3 is 14 amino acids. The CDR3 loop reads CASSLDRSIYGYTF. In nucleotides, the CDR3 is TGCGCCAGCAGCTTGGACAGGTCGATTTATGGCTACACCTTC.

The chain employs TRBV6-1 and TRBJ1-5; possibly TRBD1 for D (5 bases). Germline V gives CDR1 MNHNS, CDR2 SASEGT. The CDR3 runs to 16 residues. The germline V and J ends were trimmed by 4 bases and 0 bases, with 13 bases remaining between them. CDR3 sequence: CASSGRDFYSNQPQHF. DNA of the CDR3: TGTGCCAGCAGTGGCCGGGACTTTTATAGCAATCAGCCCCAGCATTTT.

As regards this clone: A much larger clone differs from this one at a single base, so this may be a read error. The V gene is TRBV4-1, the J gene TRBJ1-1; the match to TRBD1 covers 9 bases. Trimming removed 5 bases from V and 2 bases from J; junction bases left unmatched: 3. This CDR3 spans 14 amino acids. Germline V gene lookup returns CDR1 MGHRA and CDR2 YSYEKL. The CDR3 sequence is CASSAGQGNTEAFF. The CDR3 DNA sequence: TGCGCCAGCAGCGCGGGACAGGGAAACACTGAAGCTTTCTTT.

The gene calls are TRBV9 and TRBJ2-1, with TRBD2 identical over 14 bases. Germline values: CDR1 SGDLS, CDR2 YYNGEE. The CDR3 has 17 amino acids. V shed 6 bases and J 5 bases; nucleotides not matched to a gene: 10. The CDR3 loop is CASTRGGTSGRHNEQFF. CDR3 sequence (DNA): TGTGCCAGCACCAGGGGTGGGACTAGCGGGAGACACAATGAGCAGTTCTTC.

The chain employs TRBV19 and TRBJ2-5, with 7 positions matching TRBD2. The germline V gene encodes CDR1 LNHDA and CDR2 SQIVND (reference sequence). The trim removed 3 bases at V and 2 bases at J, leaving 6 bases unmatched. The CDR3 consists of 15 residues. CDR3 protein: CASSMSREGQETQYF. CDR3 DNA: TGTGCCAGTAGTATGAGCAGGGAGGGACAAGAGACCCAGTACTTC. Filled out from reference TRBV19 and TRBJ2-5, the complete variable domain reads DGGITQSPKYLFRKEGQNVTLSCEQNLNHDAMYWYRQDPGQGLRLIYYSQIVNDFQKGDIAEGYSVSREKKESFPLTVTSAQKNPTAFYLCASSMSREGQETQYFGPGTRLLVL.

J is TRBJ1-3 and V is TRBV5-4; the D gene is possibly TRBD1 (5 bases). Germline V gene sequence: CDR1 SGHNT, CDR2 YYREEE (reference sequence). V lost 3 bases and J 4 bases, leaving 17 bases between the germline ends. The CDR3 has 16 amino acids. The CDR3 sequence is CASSSELPGPGNTIYF. As DNA, the CDR3 is TGTGCCAGCAGCTCGGAGCTACCAGGGCCCGGAAACACCATATATTTT.

This chain uses TRBV25-1 with TRBJ2-2, with D unresolved. Trimming cost V 9 bases and J 5 bases, with 13 bases left between them. The germline gives CDR1 MGHDK, CDR2 SYGVNS. The CDR3 contains 13 residues. The CDR3 is CASEAAGTGELFF. CDR3 sequence (DNA): TGTGCCAGTGAGGCGGCAGGAACCGGGGAGCTGTTTTTT. The variable domain in full, with the rest retrieved from reference TRBV25-1 and TRBJ2-2, is EADIYQTPRYLVIGTGKKITLECSQTMGHDKMYWYQQDPGMELHLIHYSYGVNSTEKGDLSSESTVSRIRTEHFPLTLESARPSHTSQYLCASEAAGTGELFFGEGSRLTVL.

This chain uses TRBV18 with TRBJ1-1; 10 bases line up with TRBD1. The length of the CDR3 is 15 residues. V lost 3 bases and J lost 4; bases outside the gene matches: 5. The V gene's germline CDR1 is KGHSH and CDR2 LQKENI. In DNA, the CDR3 is TGTGCCAGCTCACCCCTGACAGGGGGCGGCACTGAAGCTTTCTTT. It yields the protein CASSPLTGGGTEAFF.

The chain combines TRBV5-1 with TRBJ1-1; 7 bases align to TRBD1. There are 13 residues in the CDR3. V was pared by 3 bases and J by 5 bases, with 4 bases of the junction left unmatched. CDR1 SGHRS and CDR2 YFSETQ come from the germline V gene. CDR3 nucleotide sequence: TGCGCCAGCAGCTCAACAGGGGAGACTGAAGCTTTCTTT. Translating gives CASSSTGETEAFF.

The chain uses TRBV2 and TRBJ1-5; D not resolved. The CDR3 is made up of 15 amino acids. Germline values: CDR1 SNHLY, CDR2 FYNNEI. V lost 8 bases and J 1 base, leaving 15 bases between the germline ends. The CDR3 loop is CASAGRGRSNQPQHF. The CDR3 region has the DNA TGTGCCAGCGCCGGGCGTGGGCGGAGCAATCAGCCCCAGCATTTT.